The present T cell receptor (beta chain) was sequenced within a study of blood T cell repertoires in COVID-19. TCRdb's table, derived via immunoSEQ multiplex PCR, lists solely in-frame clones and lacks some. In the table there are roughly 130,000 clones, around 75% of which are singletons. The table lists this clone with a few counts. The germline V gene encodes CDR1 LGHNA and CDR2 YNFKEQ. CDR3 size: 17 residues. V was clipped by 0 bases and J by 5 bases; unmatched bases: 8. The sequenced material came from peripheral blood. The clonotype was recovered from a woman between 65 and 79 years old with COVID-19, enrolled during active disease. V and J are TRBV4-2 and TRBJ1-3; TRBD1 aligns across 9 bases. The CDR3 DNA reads TGTGCCAGCAGCCAAGACCTAGGACAGGGGATAAGAAACACCATATATTTT. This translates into CASSQDLGQGIRNTIYF.